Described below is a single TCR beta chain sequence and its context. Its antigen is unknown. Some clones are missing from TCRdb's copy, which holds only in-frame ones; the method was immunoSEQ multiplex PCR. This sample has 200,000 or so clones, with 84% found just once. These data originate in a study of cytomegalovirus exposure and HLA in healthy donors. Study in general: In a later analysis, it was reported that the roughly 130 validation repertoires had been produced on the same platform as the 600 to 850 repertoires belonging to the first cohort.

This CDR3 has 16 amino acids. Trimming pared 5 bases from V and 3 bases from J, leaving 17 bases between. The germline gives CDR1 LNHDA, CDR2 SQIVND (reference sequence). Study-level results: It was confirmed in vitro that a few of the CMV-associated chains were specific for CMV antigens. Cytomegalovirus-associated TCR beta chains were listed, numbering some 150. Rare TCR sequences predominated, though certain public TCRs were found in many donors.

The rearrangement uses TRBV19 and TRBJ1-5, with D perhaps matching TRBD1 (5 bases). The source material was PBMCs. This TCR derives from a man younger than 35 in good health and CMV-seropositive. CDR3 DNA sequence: TGTGCCAGTAGTCAGGGCTCCTACCTGGCCAATCAGCCCCAGCATTTT. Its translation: CASSQGSYLANQPQHF.